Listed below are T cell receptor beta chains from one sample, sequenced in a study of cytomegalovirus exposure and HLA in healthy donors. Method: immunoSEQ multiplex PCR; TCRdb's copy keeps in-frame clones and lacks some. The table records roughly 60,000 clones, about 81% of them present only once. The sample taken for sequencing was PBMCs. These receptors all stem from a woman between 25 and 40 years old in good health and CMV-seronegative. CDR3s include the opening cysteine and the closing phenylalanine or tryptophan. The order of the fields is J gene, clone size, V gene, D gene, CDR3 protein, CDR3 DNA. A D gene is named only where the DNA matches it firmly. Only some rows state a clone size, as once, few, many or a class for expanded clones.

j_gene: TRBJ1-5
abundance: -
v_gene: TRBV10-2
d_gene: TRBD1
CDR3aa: CASSEWTGINQPQHF
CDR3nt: TGCGCCAGCAGTGAGTGGACAGGGATCAATCAGCCCCAGCATTTT

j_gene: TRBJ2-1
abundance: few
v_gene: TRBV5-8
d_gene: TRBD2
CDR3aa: CASSLSLAGVRNEQFF
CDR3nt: TGTGCCAGCAGCTTGAGTCTAGCGGGAGTCAGGAATGAGCAGTTCTTC

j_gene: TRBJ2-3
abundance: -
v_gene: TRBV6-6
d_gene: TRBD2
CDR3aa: CASIMTSGLYTQYF
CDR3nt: TGTGCCAGCATCATGACTAGCGGGCTATATACGCAGTATTTT

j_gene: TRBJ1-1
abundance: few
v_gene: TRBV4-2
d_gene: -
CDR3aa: CASSQADLNTEAFF
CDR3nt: TGTGCCAGCAGCCAAGCAGATCTGAACACTGAAGCTTTCTTT

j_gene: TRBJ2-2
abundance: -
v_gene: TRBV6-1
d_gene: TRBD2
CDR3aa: CASKLSGRRTGELFF
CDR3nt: TGTGCCAGCAAACTTAGCGGGAGACGGACCGGGGAGCTGTTTTTT

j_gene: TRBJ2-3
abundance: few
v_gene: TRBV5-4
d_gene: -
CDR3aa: CASQRRDFTDTQYF
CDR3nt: TGTGCCTCTCAGAGACGGGACTTCACAGATACGCAGTATTTT

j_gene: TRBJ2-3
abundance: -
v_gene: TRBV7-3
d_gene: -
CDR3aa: CASSLPEAADTQYF
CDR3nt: TGTGCCAGCAGCCTCCCCGAGGCAGCAGATACGCAGTATTTT

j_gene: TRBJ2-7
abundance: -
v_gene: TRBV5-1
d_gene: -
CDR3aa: CASSLQGRYEQYF
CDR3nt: TGCGCCAGCAGCTTGCAGGGGCGTTACGAGCAGTACTTC

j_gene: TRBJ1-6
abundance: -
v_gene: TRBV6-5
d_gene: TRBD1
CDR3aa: CASSFDRGAQNSPLHF
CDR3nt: TGTGCCAGCAGTTTCGACAGGGGCGCACAGAATTCACCCCTCCACTTT

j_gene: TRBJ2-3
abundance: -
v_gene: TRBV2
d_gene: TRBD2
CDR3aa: CASRSSGRITDTQYF
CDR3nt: TGTGCCAGCAGGAGTAGCGGGAGGATCACAGATACGCAGTATTTT

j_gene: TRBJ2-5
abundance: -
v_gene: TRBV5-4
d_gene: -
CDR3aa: CASSSPGRGETQYF
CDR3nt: TGTGCCAGCAGCTCTCCAGGCCGGGGGGAGACCCAGTACTTC

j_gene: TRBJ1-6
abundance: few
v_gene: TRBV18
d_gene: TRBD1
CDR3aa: CASSNRTGGRNSPLHF
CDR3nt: TGTGCCAGCTCAAACCGGACAGGGGGCCGCAATTCACCCCTCCACTTT

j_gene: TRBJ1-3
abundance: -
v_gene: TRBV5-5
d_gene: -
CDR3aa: CASSLTGSSSGNTIYF
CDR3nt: TGTGCCAGCAGCTTAACAGGGTCAAGCTCTGGAAACACCATATATTTT

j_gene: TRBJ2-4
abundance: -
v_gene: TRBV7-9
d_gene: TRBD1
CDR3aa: CASSLVVRTGEGIQYF
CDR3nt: TGTGCCAGCAGCTTAGTAGTGAGAACAGGGGAAGGCATTCAGTACTTC

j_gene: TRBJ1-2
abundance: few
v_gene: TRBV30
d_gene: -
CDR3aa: CAWRGGMGTANRGYTF
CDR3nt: TGTGCCTGGAGGGGGGGGATGGGTACTGCTAATCGTGGCTACACCTTC

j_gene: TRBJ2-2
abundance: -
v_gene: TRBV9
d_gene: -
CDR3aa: CASSVVSRVAYTGELFF
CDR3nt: TGTGCCAGCAGCGTAGTATCCCGGGTAGCGTACACCGGGGAGCTGTTTTTT

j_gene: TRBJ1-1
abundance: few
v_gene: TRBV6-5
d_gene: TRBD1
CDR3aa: CASSRHPGQLTEAFF
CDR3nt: TGTGCCAGCAGCCGGCATCCGGGACAGCTCACTGAAGCTTTCTTT

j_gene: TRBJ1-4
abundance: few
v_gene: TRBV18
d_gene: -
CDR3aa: CASSLGPGKTNEKLFF
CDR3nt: TGTGCCAGCTCACTTGGCCCCGGGAAGACTAATGAAAAACTGTTTTTT

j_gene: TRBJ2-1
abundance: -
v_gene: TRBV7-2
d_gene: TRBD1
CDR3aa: CASSLAGTVRGNEQFF
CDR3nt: TGTGCCAGCAGCTTAGCCGGGACAGTCCGGGGCAATGAGCAGTTCTTC

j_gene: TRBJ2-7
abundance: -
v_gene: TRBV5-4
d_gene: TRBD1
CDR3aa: CASSPGGGTGHYLRVQYF
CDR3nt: TGTGCCAGCAGCCCCGGAGGTGGGACAGGTCATTACTTACGAGTGCAGTACTTC

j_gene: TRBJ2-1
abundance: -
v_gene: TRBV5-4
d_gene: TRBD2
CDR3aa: CASSGGLPPMEQFF
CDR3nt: TGTGCCAGCAGCGGGGGACTACCACCGATGGAGCAGTTCTTC